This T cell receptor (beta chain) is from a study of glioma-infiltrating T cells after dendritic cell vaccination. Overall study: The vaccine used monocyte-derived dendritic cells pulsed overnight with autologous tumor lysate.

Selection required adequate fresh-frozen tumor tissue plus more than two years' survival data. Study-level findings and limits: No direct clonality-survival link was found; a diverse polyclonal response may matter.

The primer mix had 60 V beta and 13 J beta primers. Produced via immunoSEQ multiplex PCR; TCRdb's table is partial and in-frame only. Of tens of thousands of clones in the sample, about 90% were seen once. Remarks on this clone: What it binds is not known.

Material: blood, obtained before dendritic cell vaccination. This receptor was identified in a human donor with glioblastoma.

This chain's CDR3 is CASTWGGGGLSPLHF. In DNA, the CDR3 is TGCGCCAGCACCTGGGGGGGCGGCGGTCTTTCACCCCTCCACTTT. The chain combines TRBV5-1 with TRBJ1-6; D perhaps matches TRBD1 (6 bases). The germline CDR1 and CDR2 sequences are SGHRS and YFSETQ. The V end was cut by 6 bases, the J end by 9 bases, with 19 bases between. This CDR3 contains 15 residues.